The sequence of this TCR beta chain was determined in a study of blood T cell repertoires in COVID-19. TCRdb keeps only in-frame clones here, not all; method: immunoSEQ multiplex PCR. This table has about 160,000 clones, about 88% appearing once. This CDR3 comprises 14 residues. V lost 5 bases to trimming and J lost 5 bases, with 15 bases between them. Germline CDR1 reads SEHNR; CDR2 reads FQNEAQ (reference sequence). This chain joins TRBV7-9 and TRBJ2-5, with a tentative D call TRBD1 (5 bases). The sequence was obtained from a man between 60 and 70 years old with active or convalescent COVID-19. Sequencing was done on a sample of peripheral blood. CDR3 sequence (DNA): TGTGCCAGCAGCGGTACAGGTCGGTTTGAGACCCAGTACTTC. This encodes CASSGTGRFETQYF.